These T cell receptor beta chains were read from a single sample in a study of cytomegalovirus exposure and HLA in healthy donors. Here immunoSEQ multiplex PCR was the method, and the copy in TCRdb shows in-frame clones only, minus some. The sample contains 150,000 to 200,000 clones, roughly 78% of which appear only once. The sequenced sample was PBMCs. These receptors were obtained from a woman aged 50 to 60 in good health and CMV-seropositive. The CDR3 runs from the conserved cysteine through the conserved F or W. D genes are given only for firm matches. The size entry is marked missing in some rows and otherwise reads once, few, many or a size class.

>TRBJ1-2|.|TRBV6-6|.
CASSYSGRGGYGYTF
TGTGCCAGCAGTTACTCAGGCAGGGGTGGCTATGGCTACACCTTC
>TRBJ1-2|TRBD1|TRBV7-6|.
CASSSQPAMGQIYGYTF
TGTGCCAGCAGCTCTCAACCGGCTATGGGACAGATCTATGGCTACACCTTC
>TRBJ2-2|.|TRBV15|once
CATSRDRGRETGELFF
TGTGCCACCAGCAGAGATCGAGGCCGTGAAACCGGGGAGCTGTTTTTT
>TRBJ1-2|.|TRBV23-1|.
CASDIRAGHGYTF
TGCGCCAGCGATATTAGGGCAGGGCATGGCTACACCTTC
>TRBJ2-1|.|TRBV5-1|once
CASSLRGRQELSYNEQFF
TGCGCCAGCAGCTTGAGGGGCCGACAGGAGCTCTCCTACAATGAGCAGTTCTTC
>TRBJ2-7|.|TRBV29-1|.
CSVQDGSYEQYF
TGCAGCGTACAGGACGGGAGCTACGAGCAGTACTTC
>TRBJ1-5|.|TRBV7-9|.
CSSSFTTGLDQPQHF
TGTTCCAGCAGCTTTACGACAGGCCTTGATCAGCCCCAGCATTTT
>TRBJ1-2|TRBD1|TRBV30|.
CAWSPRGRPYTF
TGTGCCTGGAGTCCTAGGGGGCGCCCCTACACCTTC
>TRBJ2-7|.|TRBV2|.
CASTLSSYEQYF
TGTGCCAGCACCTTGAGCTCCTACGAGCAGTACTTC
>TRBJ2-6|TRBD2|TRBV9|.
CASGLAGVSGANVLTF
TGTGCCAGCGGACTAGCGGGGGTTAGTGGGGCCAACGTCCTGACTTTC